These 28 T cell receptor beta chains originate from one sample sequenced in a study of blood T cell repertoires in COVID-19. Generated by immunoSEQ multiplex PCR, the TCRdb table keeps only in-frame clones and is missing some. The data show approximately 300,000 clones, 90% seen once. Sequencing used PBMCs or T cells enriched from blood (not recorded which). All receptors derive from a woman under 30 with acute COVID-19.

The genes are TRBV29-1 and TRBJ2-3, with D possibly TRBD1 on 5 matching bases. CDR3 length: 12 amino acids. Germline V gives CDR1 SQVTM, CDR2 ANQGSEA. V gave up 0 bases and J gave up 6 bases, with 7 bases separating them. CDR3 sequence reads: CSVEDRVDTQYF. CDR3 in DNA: TGCAGCGTTGAAGACAGGGTTGATACGCAGTATTTT.

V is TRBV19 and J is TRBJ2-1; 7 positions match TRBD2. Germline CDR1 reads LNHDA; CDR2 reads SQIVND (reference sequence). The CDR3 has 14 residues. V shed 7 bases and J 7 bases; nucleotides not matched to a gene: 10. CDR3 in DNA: TGTGCCAGTAAAACTCGGGACTACGATAATGAGCAGTTCTTC. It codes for CASKTRDYDNEQFF.

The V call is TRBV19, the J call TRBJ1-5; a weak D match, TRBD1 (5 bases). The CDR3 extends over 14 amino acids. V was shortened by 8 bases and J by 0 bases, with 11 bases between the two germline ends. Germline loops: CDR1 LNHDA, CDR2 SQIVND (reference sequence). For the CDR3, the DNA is TGTGCCAGTTGTAAGGGGCTTAGCAATCAGCCCCAGCATTTT. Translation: CASCKGLSNQPQHF.

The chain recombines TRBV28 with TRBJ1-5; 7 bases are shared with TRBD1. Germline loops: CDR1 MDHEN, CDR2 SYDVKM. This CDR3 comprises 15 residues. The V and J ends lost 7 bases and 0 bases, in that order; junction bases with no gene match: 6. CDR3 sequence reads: CASKGTAYSNQPQHF. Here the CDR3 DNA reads TGTGCCAGCAAAGGGACAGCTTATAGCAATCAGCCCCAGCATTTT.

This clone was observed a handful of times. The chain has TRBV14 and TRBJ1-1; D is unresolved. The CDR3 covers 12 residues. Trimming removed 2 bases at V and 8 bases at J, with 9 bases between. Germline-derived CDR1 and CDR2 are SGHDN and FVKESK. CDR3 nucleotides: TGTGCCAGCAGCCAATCATCCGGGGAAGCTTTCTTT. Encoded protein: CASSQSSGEAFF.

The CDR3 spells CASSRSGSDYNEQFF. The CDR3 bases are TGCGCCAGCAGCCGCAGCGGGAGCGACTACAATGAGCAGTTCTTC. The V and J genes are TRBV5-1 and TRBJ2-1; 8 bases line up with TRBD2. Germline V gene data show CDR1 as SGHRS and CDR2 as YFSETQ. V lost 4 bases to trimming and J lost 3 bases; unmatched junction nucleotides: 6. The CDR3 is made up of 15 amino acids.

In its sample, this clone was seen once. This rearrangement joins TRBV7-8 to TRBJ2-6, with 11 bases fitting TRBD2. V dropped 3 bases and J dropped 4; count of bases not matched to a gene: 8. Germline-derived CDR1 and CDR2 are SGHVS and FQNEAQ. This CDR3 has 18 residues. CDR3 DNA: TGTGCCAGCAGCTTTGGGCCTAGCGGGAGGTCCGGGGCCAACGTCCTGACTTTC. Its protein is CASSFGPSGRSGANVLTF.

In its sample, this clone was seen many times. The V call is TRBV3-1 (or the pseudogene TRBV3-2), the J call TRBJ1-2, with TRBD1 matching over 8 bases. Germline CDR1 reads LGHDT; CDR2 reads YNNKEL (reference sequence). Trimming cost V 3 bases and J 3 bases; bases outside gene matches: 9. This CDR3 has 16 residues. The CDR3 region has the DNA TGTGCCAGCAGCCAGCATACAGGACAGGGTCACTATGGCTACACCTTC. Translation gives CASSQHTGQGHYGYTF.

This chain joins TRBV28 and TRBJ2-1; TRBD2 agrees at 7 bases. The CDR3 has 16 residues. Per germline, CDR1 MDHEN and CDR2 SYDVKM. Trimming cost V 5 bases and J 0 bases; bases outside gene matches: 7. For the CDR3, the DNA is TGTGCCAGCAGTCCTCGGGACTACCACTCCTACAATGAGCAGTTCTTC. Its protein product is CASSPRDYHSYNEQFF.

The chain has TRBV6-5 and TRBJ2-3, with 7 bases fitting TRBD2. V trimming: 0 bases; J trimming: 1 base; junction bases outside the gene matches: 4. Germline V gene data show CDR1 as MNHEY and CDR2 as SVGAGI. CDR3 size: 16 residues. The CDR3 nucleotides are TGTGCCAGCAGTTACTCGTCGAGCGGGGGCACAGATACGCAGTATTTT. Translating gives CASSYSSSGGTDTQYF.

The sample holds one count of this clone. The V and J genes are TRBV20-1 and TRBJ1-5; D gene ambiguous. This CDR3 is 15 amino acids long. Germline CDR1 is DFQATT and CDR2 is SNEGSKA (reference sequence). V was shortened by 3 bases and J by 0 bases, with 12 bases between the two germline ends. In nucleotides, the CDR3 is TGCAGTGCTAGTAGAGAGTTCTATAGCAATCAGCCCCAGCATTTT. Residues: CSASREFYSNQPQHF.

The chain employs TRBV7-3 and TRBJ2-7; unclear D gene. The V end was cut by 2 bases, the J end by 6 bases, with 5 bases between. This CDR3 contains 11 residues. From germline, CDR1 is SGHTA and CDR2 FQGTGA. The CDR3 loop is CASSLWPEQYF. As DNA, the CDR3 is TGTGCCAGCAGCTTATGGCCCGAGCAGTACTTC.

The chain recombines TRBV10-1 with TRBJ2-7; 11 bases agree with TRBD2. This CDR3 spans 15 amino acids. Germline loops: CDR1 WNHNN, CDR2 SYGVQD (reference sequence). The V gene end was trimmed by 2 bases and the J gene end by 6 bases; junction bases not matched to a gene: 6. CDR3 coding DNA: TGCGCCAGCAGTGAGCGGGGTCTAGCGGGAGGCGAGCAGTACTTC. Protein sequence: CASSERGLAGGEQYF.

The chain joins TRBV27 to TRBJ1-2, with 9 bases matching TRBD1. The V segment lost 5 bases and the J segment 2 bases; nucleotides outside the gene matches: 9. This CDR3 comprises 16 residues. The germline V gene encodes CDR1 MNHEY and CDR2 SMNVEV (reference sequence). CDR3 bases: TGTGCCAGCAGTCCGTACGGACAGGGGAGAAACTATGGCTACACCTTC. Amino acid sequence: CASSPYGQGRNYGYTF.

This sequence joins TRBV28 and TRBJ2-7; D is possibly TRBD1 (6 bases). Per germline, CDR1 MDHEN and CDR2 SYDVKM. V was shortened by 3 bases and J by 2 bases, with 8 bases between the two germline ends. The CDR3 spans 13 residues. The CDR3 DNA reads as TGTGCCAGCAGTTTCCAGGGGACCTACGAGCAGTACTTC. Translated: CASSFQGTYEQYF.

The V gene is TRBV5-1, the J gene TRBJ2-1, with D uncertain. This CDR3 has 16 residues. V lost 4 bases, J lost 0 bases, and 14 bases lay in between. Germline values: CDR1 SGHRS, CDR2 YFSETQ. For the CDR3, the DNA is TGCGCCAGCAGCCCCGCGCTAGTCGGCTCCTACAATGAGCAGTTCTTC. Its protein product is CASSPALVGSYNEQFF.

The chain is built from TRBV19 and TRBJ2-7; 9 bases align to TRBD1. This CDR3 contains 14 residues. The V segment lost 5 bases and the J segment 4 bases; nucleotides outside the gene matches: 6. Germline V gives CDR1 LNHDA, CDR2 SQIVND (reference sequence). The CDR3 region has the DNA TGTGCCAGTAGTGGGGGACAGGGTAGGTACGAGCAGTACTTC. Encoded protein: CASSGGQGRYEQYF.

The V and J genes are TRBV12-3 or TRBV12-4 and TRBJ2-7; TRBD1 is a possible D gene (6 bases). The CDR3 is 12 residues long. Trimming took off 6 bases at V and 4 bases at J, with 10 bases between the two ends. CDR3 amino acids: CASSRTAYEQYF. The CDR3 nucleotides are TGTGCCAGCAGCAGGACAGCATACGAGCAGTACTTC.

The DNA for the CDR3 is TGCAGTGCTAGTACACAGGGAAACACTGAAGCTTTCTTT. It translates to CSASTQGNTEAFF. The rearrangement uses TRBV20-1 and TRBJ1-1, with D tentatively TRBD1 (6 bases). Between the trimmed V and J ends, which lost 3 bases and 2 bases, there was a span of 10 bases. The germline V gene encodes CDR1 DFQATT and CDR2 SNEGSKA (reference sequence). The CDR3 runs to 13 residues.

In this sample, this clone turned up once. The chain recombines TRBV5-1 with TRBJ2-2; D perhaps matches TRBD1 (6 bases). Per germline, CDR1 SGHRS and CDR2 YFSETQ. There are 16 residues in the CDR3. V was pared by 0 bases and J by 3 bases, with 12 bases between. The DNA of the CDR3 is TGCGCCAGCAGCTTGGCCCAGGGGCTCGACACCGGGGAGCTGTTTTTT. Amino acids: CASSLAQGLDTGELFF. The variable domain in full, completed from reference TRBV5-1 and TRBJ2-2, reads KAGVTQTPRYLIKTRGQQVTLSCSPISGHRSVSWYQQTPGQGLQFLFEYFSETQRNKGNFPGRFSGRQFSNSRSEMNVSTLELGDSALYLCASSLAQGLDTGELFFGEGSRLTVL.

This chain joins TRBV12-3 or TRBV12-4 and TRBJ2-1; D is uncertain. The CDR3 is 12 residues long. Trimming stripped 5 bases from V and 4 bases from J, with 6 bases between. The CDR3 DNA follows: TGTGCCAGCAGTCCCGGTTACAATGAGCAGTTCTTC. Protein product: CASSPGYNEQFF.

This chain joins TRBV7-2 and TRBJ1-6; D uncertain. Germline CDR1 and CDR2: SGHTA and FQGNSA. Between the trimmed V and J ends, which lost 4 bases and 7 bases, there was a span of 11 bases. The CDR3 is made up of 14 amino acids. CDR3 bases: TGTGCCAGCAGCTCCCTTAGCCTCAATTCACCCCTCCACTTT. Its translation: CASSSLSLNSPLHF.

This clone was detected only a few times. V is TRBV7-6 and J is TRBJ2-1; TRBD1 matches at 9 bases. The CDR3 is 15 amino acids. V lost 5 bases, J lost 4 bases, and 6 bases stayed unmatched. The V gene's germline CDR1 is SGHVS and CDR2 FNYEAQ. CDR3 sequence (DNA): TGTGCCAGCAGCACCCGGGACAGGGATTACAATGAGCAGTTCTTC. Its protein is CASSTRDRDYNEQFF. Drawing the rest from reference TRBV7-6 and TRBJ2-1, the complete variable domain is GAGVSQSPRYKVTKRGQDVALRCDPISGHVSLYWYRQALGQGPEFLTYFNYEAQQDKSGLPNDRFSAERPEGSISTLTIQRTEQRDSAMYRCASSTRDRDYNEQFFGPGTRLTVL.

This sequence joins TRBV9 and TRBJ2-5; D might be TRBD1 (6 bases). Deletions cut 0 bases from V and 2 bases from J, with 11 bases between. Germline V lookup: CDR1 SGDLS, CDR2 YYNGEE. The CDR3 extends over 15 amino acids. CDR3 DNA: TGTGCCAGCAGCGTAGTAGGGGGATCGCAAGAGACCCAGTACTTC. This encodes CASSVVGGSQETQYF.

The CDR3 loop is CASSVIDSGDSPLHF. In nucleotides, the CDR3 is TGTGCCAGCAGCGTAATCGACAGTGGGGATTCACCCCTCCACTTT. This rearrangement joins TRBV9 to TRBJ1-6; weak D call: TRBD1 (5 bases). The CDR3 has 15 residues. V was cut by 1 base and J by 8 bases, with 13 bases left in between. The germline V gene encodes CDR1 SGDLS and CDR2 YYNGEE.

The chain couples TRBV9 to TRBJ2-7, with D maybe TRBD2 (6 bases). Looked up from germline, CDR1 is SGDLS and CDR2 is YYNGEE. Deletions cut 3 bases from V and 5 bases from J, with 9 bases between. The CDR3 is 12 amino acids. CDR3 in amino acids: CASSAGSNEQYF. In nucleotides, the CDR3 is TGTGCCAGCAGCGCCGGGAGTAACGAGCAGTACTTC.

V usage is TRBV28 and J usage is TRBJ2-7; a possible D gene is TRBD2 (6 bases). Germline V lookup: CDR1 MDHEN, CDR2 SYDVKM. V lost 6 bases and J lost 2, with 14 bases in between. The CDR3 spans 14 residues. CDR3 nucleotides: TGTGCCAGCAGAGAAGGCGGGGCACCCTACGAGCAGTACTTC. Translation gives CASREGGAPYEQYF.

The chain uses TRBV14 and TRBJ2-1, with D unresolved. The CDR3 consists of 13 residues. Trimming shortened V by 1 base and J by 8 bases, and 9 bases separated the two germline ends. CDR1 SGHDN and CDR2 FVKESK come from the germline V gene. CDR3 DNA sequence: TGTGCCAGCAGCCAAGCAAACTCGGATGAGCAGTTCTTC. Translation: CASSQANSDEQFF.